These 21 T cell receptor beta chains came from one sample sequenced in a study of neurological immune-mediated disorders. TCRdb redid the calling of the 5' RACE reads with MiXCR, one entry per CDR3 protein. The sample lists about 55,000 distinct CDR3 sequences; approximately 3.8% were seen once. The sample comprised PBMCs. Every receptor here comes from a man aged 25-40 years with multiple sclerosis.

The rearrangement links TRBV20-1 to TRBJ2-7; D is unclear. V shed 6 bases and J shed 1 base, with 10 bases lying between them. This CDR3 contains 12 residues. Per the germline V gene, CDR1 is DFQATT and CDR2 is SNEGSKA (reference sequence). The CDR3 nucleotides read TGCAGTGCAACCGGGCCATCCTACGAGCAGTACTTC. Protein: CSATGPSYEQYF.

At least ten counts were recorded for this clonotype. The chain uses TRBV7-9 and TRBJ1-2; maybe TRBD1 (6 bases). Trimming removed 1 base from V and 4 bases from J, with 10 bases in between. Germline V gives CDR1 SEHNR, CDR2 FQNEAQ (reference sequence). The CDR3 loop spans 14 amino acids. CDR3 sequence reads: CASSLDREAYGYTF. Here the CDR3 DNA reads TGTGCCAGCAGCTTAGACAGGGAGGCCTATGGCTACACCTTC.

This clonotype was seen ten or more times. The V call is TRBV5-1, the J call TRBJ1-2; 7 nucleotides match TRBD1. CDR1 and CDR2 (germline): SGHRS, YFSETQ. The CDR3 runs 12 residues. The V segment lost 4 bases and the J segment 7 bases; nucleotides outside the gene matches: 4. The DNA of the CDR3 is TGCGCCAGCAGCCGGGACAGCGCTGGCTACACCTTC. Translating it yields CASSRDSAGYTF.

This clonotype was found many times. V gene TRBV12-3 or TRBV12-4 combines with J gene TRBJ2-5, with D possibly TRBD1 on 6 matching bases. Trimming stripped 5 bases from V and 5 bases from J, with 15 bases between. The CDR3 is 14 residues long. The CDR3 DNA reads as TGTGCCAGCAGTGTCCTTGGGGGCGGTGAGACCCAGTACTTC. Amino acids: CASSVLGGGETQYF.

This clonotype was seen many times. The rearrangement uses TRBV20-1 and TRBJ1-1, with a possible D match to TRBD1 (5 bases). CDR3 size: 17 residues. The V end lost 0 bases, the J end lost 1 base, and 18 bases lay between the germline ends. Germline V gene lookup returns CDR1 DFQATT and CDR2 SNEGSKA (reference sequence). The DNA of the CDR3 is TGCAGTGCTAGAGATTTCCAGGGCGGAGATGGGAACACTGAAGCTTTCTTT. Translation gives CSARDFQGGDGNTEAFF.

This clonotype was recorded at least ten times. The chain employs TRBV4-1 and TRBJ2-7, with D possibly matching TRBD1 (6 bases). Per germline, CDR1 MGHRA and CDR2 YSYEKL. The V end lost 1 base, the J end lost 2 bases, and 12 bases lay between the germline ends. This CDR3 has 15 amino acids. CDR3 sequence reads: CASSQVRDNTYEQYF. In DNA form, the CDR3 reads TGCGCCAGCAGCCAAGTTCGGGACAACACCTACGAGCAGTACTTC.

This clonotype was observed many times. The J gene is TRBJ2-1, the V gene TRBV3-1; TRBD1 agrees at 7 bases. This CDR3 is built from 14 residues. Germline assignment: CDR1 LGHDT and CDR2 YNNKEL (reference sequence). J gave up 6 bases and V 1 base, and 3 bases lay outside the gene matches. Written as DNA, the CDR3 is TGTGCCAGCAGCCAAGCCGGGACAGCCAATGAGCAGTTCTTC. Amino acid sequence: CASSQAGTANEQFF.

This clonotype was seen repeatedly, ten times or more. CDR3 sequence (DNA): TGTGCCACCAGCAGGACCGGGGGGGCCGACTACGAGCAGTACTTC. Its translation: CATSRTGGADYEQYF. The rearrangement links TRBV15 to TRBJ2-7, with 8 bases matching TRBD2. Germline trimming cut 3 bases from V and 3 bases from J; bases unmatched to any gene: 7. The CDR3 has 15 amino acids. The germline CDR1 and CDR2 sequences are LNHNV and YYDKDF (reference sequence).

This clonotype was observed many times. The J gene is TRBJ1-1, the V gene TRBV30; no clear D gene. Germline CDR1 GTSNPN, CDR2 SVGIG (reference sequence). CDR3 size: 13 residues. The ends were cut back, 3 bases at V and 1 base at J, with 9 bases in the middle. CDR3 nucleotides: TGTGCCTGGAGCTCCGGCCGGAACACTGAAGCTTTCTTT. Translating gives CAWSSGRNTEAFF.

The CDR3 bases are TGTGCCAGCAGCTTTTCCGCGGCTCCGAACACCGGGGAGCTGTTTTTT. Translation gives CASSFSAAPNTGELFF. This chain connects TRBV5-6 to TRBJ2-2; D gene ambiguous. There are 16 residues in the CDR3. Germline loops: CDR1 SGHDT, CDR2 YYEEEE. The V end was cut by 2 bases, the J end by 0 bases, with 11 bases between.

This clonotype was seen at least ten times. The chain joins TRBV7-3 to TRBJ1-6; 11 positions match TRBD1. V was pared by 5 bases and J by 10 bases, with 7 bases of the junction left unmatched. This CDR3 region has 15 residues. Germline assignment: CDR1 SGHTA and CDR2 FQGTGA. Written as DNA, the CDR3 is TGTGCCAGCAGCCGGGGGACAGGGGGTCAGTCACCCCTCCACTTT. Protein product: CASSRGTGGQSPLHF.

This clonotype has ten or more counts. As DNA, the CDR3 is TGTGCCAGCAGCTTAGTGGGGACAGACACCGGGGAGCTGTTTTTT. Residues: CASSLVGTDTGELFF. The chain employs TRBV11-2 and TRBJ2-2; 7 bases are a match to TRBD1. The CDR3 contains 15 residues. J lost 3 bases, V lost 1 base, and 2 bases had no gene match. Germline CDR1 and CDR2: SGHAT and FQNNGV. The complete variable domain, with remaining parts taken from reference TRBV11-2 and TRBJ2-2, reads EAGVAQSPRYKIIEKRQSVAFWCNPISGHATLYWYQQILGQGPKLLIQFQNNGVVDDSQLPKDRFSAERLKGVDSTLKIQPAKLEDSAVYLCASSLVGTDTGELFFGEGSRLTVL.

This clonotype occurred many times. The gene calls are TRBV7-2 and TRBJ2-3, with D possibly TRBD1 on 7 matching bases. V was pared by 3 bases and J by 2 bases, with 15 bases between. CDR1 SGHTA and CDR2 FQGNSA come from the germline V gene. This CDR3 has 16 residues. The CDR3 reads CASSFAGQTATDTQYF. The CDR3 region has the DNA TGTGCCAGCAGCTTCGCGGGACAGACCGCCACAGATACGCAGTATTTT.

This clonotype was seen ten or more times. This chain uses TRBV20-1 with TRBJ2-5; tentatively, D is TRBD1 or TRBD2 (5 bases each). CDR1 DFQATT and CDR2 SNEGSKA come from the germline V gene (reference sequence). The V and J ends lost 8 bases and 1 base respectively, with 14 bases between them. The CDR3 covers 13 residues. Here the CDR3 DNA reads TGCAGTCTCCACCGGGACGGCCAAGAGACCCAGTACTTC. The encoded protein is CSLHRDGQETQYF.

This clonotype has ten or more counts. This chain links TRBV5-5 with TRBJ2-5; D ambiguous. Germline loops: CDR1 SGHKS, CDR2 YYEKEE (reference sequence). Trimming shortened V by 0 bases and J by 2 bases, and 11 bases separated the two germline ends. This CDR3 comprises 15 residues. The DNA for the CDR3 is TGTGCCAGCAGCTTGGTAGGGTCAGATCAAGAGACCCAGTACTTC. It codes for CASSLVGSDQETQYF.

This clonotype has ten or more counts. The chain's CDR3 is CASQGLAGGPDTQYF. The CDR3 DNA reads as TGCGCCAGCCAGGGACTAGCGGGAGGGCCGGATACGCAGTATTTT. V and J are TRBV5-1 and TRBJ2-3; 16 bases agree with TRBD2. V shed 7 bases, J shed 6 bases, and the junction held 5 bases outside the gene matches. Germline V lookup: CDR1 SGHRS, CDR2 YFSETQ. The CDR3 runs 15 residues.

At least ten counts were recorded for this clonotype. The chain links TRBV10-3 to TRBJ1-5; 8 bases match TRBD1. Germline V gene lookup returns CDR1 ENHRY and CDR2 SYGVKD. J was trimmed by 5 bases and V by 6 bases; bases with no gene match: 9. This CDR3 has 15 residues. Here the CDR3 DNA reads TGTGCCATCAGCGCCTCGGGACAGGCTTATCAGCCCCAGCATTTT. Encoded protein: CAISASGQAYQPQHF.

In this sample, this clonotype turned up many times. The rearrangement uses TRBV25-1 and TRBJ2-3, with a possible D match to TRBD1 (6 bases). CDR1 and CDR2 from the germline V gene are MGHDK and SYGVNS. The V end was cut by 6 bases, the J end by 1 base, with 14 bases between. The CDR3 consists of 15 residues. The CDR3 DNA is TGTGCCAGCAGCCCCAGGGGTGGAGGCACAGATACGCAGTATTTT. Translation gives CASSPRGGGTDTQYF.

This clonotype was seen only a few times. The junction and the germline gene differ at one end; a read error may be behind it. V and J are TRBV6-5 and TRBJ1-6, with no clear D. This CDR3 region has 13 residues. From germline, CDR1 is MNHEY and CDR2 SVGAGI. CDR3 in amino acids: CASSYVRNSPLNF. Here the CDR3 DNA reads TGTGCCAGCAGTTACGTAAGGAATTCACCCCTCAACTTT.

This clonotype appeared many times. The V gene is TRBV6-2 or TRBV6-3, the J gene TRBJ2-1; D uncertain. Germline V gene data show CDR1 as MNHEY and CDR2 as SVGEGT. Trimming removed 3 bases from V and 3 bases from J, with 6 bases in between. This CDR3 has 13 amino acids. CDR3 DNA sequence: TGTGCCAGCAGTTATTCCGACTACAATGAGCAGTTCTTC. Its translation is CASSYSDYNEQFF.

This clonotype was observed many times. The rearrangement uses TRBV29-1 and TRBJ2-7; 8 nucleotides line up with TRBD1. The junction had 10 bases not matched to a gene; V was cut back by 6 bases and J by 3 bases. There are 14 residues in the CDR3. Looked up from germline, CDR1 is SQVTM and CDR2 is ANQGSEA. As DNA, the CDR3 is TGCAGCGTCCTCCAAGGACAGGGACGCTACGAGCAGTACTTC. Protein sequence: CSVLQGQGRYEQYF.